The entry below gives a single T cell receptor beta chain sequence along with its context. Its antigen is unidentified. The junction departs from germline at one end; a sequencing error may be responsible. The data derive from a study of T cell repertoires in cytomegalovirus infection. As for the study in general: Recently identified HLA-C-restricted CMV epitopes and well-studied HLA-B-restricted CMV epitopes were used by the study. An indication of both CMV infection and matching HLA type came from public TCR beta signatures. Whole-study findings and limits: Ex vivo, HLA-C-restricted CMV-specific TCR beta clonotypes prevailed over the rest of the response. Pooled public TCR beta family frequency picked out CMV carriers with the relevant HLA.

In germline, CDR1 is SGDLS, CDR2 YYNGEE. The CDR3 consists of 15 residues. TCRdb fed the reads into MiXCR, producing one record per CDR3 protein. Found here are some 800,000 distinct CDR3 sequences, just under 30% of them singletons; the top ten hold around 12%. The sequence was collected from a human donor in good health (CMV status not recorded). Some clones in this sample may be carry-over from other donors' samples. The sample was cultured CD8+ T cells from PBMCs, taken from culture after CMV antigen stimulation. This chain joins TRBV9 and TRBJ2-1; D may correspond to TRBD1 or TRBD2 (5 bases each). CDR3 in amino acids: CASSVVGGSGYEQFF. The CDR3 coding sequence is TGTGCCAGCAGCGTAGTTGGGGGTTCAGGCTATGAGCAGTTCTTT.